Listed below are T cell receptor beta chains from one sample, sequenced in a study of TIL therapy for anti-PD-1-resistant metastatic lung cancer. Assay used: immunoSEQ multiplex PCR; TCRdb lists only in-frame clones, some missing. The repertoire consists of about 59,000 clones, with 73% occurring once and the leading ten covering around 1.7%. The sequences come from blood, collected at baseline. These receptors were obtained from a person aged 25 to 79 with non-small cell lung cancer. CDR3s include the opening cysteine and the closing phenylalanine or tryptophan. D genes are given only for firm matches. Not all rows give a size; the values are once, few, many and, for expanded clones, a class.

D gene	J gene	clone size	V gene	CDR3 DNA	CDR3 protein
-	TRBJ2-3	once	TRBV7-2	TGTGCCAGCAGCTTAAATCCCGGTCTCACAGATACGCAGTATTTT	CASSLNPGLTDTQYF
TRBD1	TRBJ1-3	-	TRBV27	TGTGCCAGCGGACAGGGGAGAAACACCATATATTTT	CASGQGRNTIYF
-	TRBJ1-5	-	TRBV6-1	TGTGCCAGCAGTGGCCGGAGGGGTCAGGGCAACTTACAGCCCCAGCATTTT	CASSGRRGQGNLQPQHF
-	TRBJ2-3	-	TRBV7-2	TGTGCCAGCAGCCTAAGTAAGATTAGCACAGATACGCAGTATTTT	CASSLSKISTDTQYF
TRBD2	TRBJ2-3	-	TRBV5-4	TGTGCCAGCAGCCAGCAGTTAGCGGGGCGCACAGATACGCAGTATTTT	CASSQQLAGRTDTQYF
-	TRBJ2-5	-	TRBV7-2	TGTGCCAGCAGCTTTCCGGCCACACAGACCCAGTACTTC	CASSFPATQTQYF
-	TRBJ2-7	-	TRBV4-1	TGCGCCAGCAGCCAAGATCTTGGAGGGCAGGGGGGGGCCGTATCAGGGCAGTACTTC	CASSQDLGGQGGAVSGQYF
-	TRBJ2-5	once	TRBV6-1	TGTGCCAGCAGTGAACACCAGGGCCAAGAGACCCAGTACTTC	CASSEHQGQETQYF
TRBD1	TRBJ2-7	-	TRBV6-6	TGTGCCAGCAGAGCTACAGGGGACGAGCAGTACTTC	CASRATGDEQYF
TRBD1	TRBJ1-2	-	TRBV19	TGTGCCAGCCTAGTGTCACATTCGGGACAGTTCTATGGCTACACCTTC	CASLVSHSGQFYGYTF
TRBD1	TRBJ1-5	-	TRBV7-2	TGTGCCAGCAGCTTAACTCCGGGACAGGGAAATAGCAATCAGCCCCAGCATTTT	CASSLTPGQGNSNQPQHF
TRBD2	TRBJ2-3	-	TRBV12-5	TGTGCTAGTGGGGTCGGGACTAGCGCAGACACAGATACGCAGTATTTT	CASGVGTSADTDTQYF
TRBD1	TRBJ1-1	-	TRBV30	TGTGCCTGGAGTGTACAGGGGATATACACTGAAGCTTTCTTT	CAWSVQGIYTEAFF
TRBD1	TRBJ2-2	-	TRBV7-7	TGTGCTAGCAGCTTAGAGCCAGGGGGCTTGACCGGGGAGCTGTTTTTT	CASSLEPGGLTGELFF
-	TRBJ1-1	medium-sized	TRBV6-1	TGTGCCAGCATTAACCCTCTGAACACTGAAGCTTTCTTT	CASINPLNTEAFF
-	TRBJ1-1	-	TRBV30	TGTGCCTGGAGCGCACAACAGGGTACTGAAGCTTTCTTT	CAWSAQQGTEAFF
TRBD1	TRBJ2-7	-	TRBV9	TGTGCCAGCAGCGCATCAGACAGGGGGGCAACCTACGAGCAGTACTTC	CASSASDRGATYEQYF
-	TRBJ2-7	few	TRBV9	TGTGCCAGCAGCGTAGCCACAGGGAGCTCCTACGAGCAGTACTTC	CASSVATGSSYEQYF
-	TRBJ2-5	-	TRBV27	TGTGCCAGCAGAGATCCGCAGGGAGGCCAAGAGACCCAGTACTTC	CASRDPQGGQETQYF
TRBD1	TRBJ1-4	-	TRBV4-1	TGCGCCAGCAGCCAGCCGGGACAGCCTAATGAGAAACTGTTTTTT	CASSQPGQPNEKLFF
TRBD2	TRBJ2-3	-	TRBV9	TGTGCCAGCAGCGTCATATCAACTAGCGGGGGTGCAGATACGCAGTATTTT	CASSVISTSGGADTQYF
-	TRBJ1-1	-	TRBV5-1	TGCGCCAGCAGCTTGGGTCACCAAGCTACCACTGAAGCTTTCTTT	CASSLGHQATTEAFF
-	TRBJ2-5	-	TRBV30	TGTGCCTGGAGTGCCAGGGTTCAAGAGACCCAGTACTTC	CAWSARVQETQYF